This T cell receptor beta chain was identified in a study of blood T cell repertoires in COVID-19. At the level of the study: The United States, Italy and Spain were the sources of the acute and convalescent COVID-19 samples. T cells, B-cell-depleted T cells, or PBMCs supplied cDNA or gDNA.

The germline V gene has CDR1 SEHNR and CDR2 FQNEAQ (reference sequence). The V end lost 4 bases, the J end lost 5 bases, and 9 bases lay between the germline ends. The CDR3 runs 13 residues. Original data processing: Reference gene primer amplification yielded estimated nucleated cell counts. Profiled with immunoSEQ multiplex PCR; TCRdb holds only in-frame clones, not every one. V, J and clone size reflect that table, while D and trimming were determined from the DNA. The table lists fewer than 200,000 clones, approximately 86% of them singletons. Sequencing used peripheral blood. This sequence joins TRBV7-9 and TRBJ1-5; D is ambiguous. This receptor was obtained from a man aged 45-65 years with active or convalescent COVID-19. Written as DNA, the CDR3 is TGTGCCAGCAGCTGGGGAGGAGATCAGCCCCAGCATTTT. It codes for CASSWGGDQPQHF.